The sequence of this T cell receptor beta chain was determined in a study of shared clonotypes between healthy human individuals. Germline CDR1 reads MDHEN; CDR2 reads SYDVKM. The germline V and J ends were trimmed by 9 bases and 9 bases, with 18 bases remaining between them. The CDR3 runs 13 residues. This clone has just one count. Assay: immunoSEQ multiplex PCR; the TCRdb copy retains only in-frame clones and omits some. The table has fewer than 2.5 million clones, approximately 94% seen once. The TCR originated in a man between 18 and 35 years old in good health. Some clones in this sample may be carry-over from other donors' samples. The chain joins TRBV28 to TRBJ1-5; D call uncertain. The specimen sequenced was naive CD4+ T cells from PBMCs. Subset in this sample: CD45RA+ positively selected. In DNA, the CDR3 is TGTGCCAGTTCCGGCGGGGTGGATGGGCCCCAGCATTTT. Translated: CASSGGVDGPQHF.